This T cell receptor beta chain was profiled in a study of control samples from healthy donors and cancer patients (dated by TCRdb to about 2020). V is shortened by 0 bases, J by 5 bases, and the region joining them spans 5 bases. Inclusive of the bounding cysteine and phenylalanine, the CDR3 is 13 residues long. Kept here is only the CDR3 DNA, which spans 39 bases and is read in frame from base 1. CDR1 and CDR2 are drawn from the germline V gene: SGHTA, FQGTGA. Preparation of the library involved the immunoSEQ multiplex PCR assay. TCRdb limited this immuneACCESS table to in-frame rearrangements with V and J called. A share of clones is missing; checked studies link under half to unresolved V genes, and the rest is unexplained. The sample includes about 89,000 clones, with 70% to 90% observed a single time. The ten largest account for 2.1% of the sample. As regards this clone: Its antigen remains undetermined. Base qualities were left out, and no much larger clone turns up one base away.

This TCR was sampled from a woman between 40 and 55 years old in good health. Sequencing was performed on blood. In this chain, TRBV7-3 is recombined with TRBJ1-5; there is no confident call for the D gene. The CDR3: CASSLTPDQPQHF. The DNA sequence reads TGTGCCAGCAGCTTAACCCCAGATCAGCCCCAGCATTTT.